These 22 T cell receptor beta chains originate from one sample sequenced in a study of CD8+CD57+ T cells in acquired aplastic anemia. For sequencing, patients were chosen who had shown expansion of CD8+CD57+ cells by flow cytometry. The template for TCR beta VDJ and CDR3 sequence profiling was genomic DNA. TCRdb processed the reads anew with MiXCR; each CDR3 protein has one entry. The sample contains fewer than 200,000 distinct CDR3 sequences, about half of which appear only once. Sequences were obtained from sorted CD4+, CD8+, or CD8+CD57+ T cells (not recorded which) from PBMCs. These receptors all stem from a human donor with aplastic anemia.

V is TRBV5-1 and J is TRBJ2-7, with D unresolved. The CDR3 totals 13 residues. Deletions cut 5 bases from V and 0 bases from J, with 9 bases between. Germline lookup yields CDR1 SGHRS and CDR2 YFSETQ. The CDR3 region is CASRETASYEQYF. As DNA, the CDR3 is TGCGCCAGCAGAGAAACGGCCTCCTACGAGCAGTACTTC. Using reference TRBV5-1 and TRBJ2-7 for the parts outside the CDR3, the full variable domain is KAGVTQTPRYLIKTRGQQVTLSCSPISGHRSVSWYQQTPGQGLQFLFEYFSETQRNKGNFPGRFSGRQFSNSRSEMNVSTLELGDSALYLCASRETASYEQYFGPGTRLTVT.

The V gene is TRBV2, the J gene TRBJ2-5; 10 positions match TRBD2. Looked up from germline, CDR1 is SNHLY and CDR2 is FYNNEI. This CDR3 has 15 amino acids. Losses at the gene ends were 4 bases for V and 4 bases for J; bases not matched to a gene: 6. As DNA, the CDR3 is TGTGCCAGCAGTGTGCAAGCGGGAGGGCCAGAGACCCAGTACTTC. The encoded protein is CASSVQAGGPETQYF. The full variable domain, in which reference TRBV2 and TRBJ2-5 provide the parts outside the CDR3, is EPEVTQTPSHQVTQMGQEVILRCVPISNHLYFYWYRQILGQKVEFLVSFYNNEISEKSEIFDDQFSVERPDGSNFTLKIRSTKLEDSAMYFCASSVQAGGPETQYFGPGTRLLVL.

The chain couples TRBV10-2 to TRBJ1-1, with TRBD1 identical over 8 bases. This CDR3 is 14 amino acids long. The V segment lost 6 bases and the J segment 1 base; nucleotides outside the gene matches: 4. CDR1 and CDR2 from the germline V gene are WSHSY and SAAADI. This chain's CDR3 is CASRGTGGNTEAFF. Written as DNA, the CDR3 is TGCGCCAGCAGGGGGACAGGTGGGAACACTGAAGCTTTCTTT.

In the case of this clonotype: A junction boundary mismatches the germline segment, possibly from a read error. The chain joins TRBV12-5 to TRBJ2-7, with TRBD1 matching 9 bases. Per germline, CDR1 LGHNT and CDR2 FRNRAP. The CDR3 spans 10 residues. CDR3 DNA sequence: TGTGCTAGTGGTTGGGACAGGGTGGACTTC. Residues: CASGWDRVDF.

The chain links TRBV24-1 to TRBJ2-2; TRBD2 matches 12 bases. The V gene end was trimmed by 10 bases and the J gene end by 5 bases; junction bases not matched to a gene: 4. CDR3 size: 14 residues. Germline V gives CDR1 KGHDR, CDR2 SFDVKD. The CDR3 sequence: CATKTSGGTGELFF. CDR3 nucleotides: TGTGCCACGAAGACTAGCGGGGGTACCGGGGAGCTGTTTTTT.

On this clonotype: A much more abundant neighbour one base away suggests this may be a read error. This sequence joins TRBV5-1 and TRBJ1-4; D may be TRBD1 (5 bases). The germline V and J ends were trimmed by 0 bases and 8 bases, with 14 bases remaining between them. In germline, CDR1 is SGHRS, CDR2 YFSETQ. The CDR3 is 15 residues long. CDR3 sequence: CASSLGGTLREKLFF. The CDR3 coding sequence is TGCGCCAGCAGCTTGGGGGGCACTCTGAGGGAAAAACTGTTTTTT.

The chain recombines TRBV10-3 with TRBJ2-3; 7 positions agree with TRBD2. Trimming cost V 10 bases and J 3 bases; bases outside gene matches: 10. The CDR3 runs 14 residues. CDR1 is ENHRY, CDR2 SYGVKD, per germline. Here the CDR3 reads CATLYEGGTDTQYF. The CDR3, as DNA: TGTGCCACCCTTTATGAGGGAGGGACAGATACGCAGTATTTT.

This clonotype has ten or more counts. The rearrangement joins TRBV5-8 to TRBJ2-2, with a possible D match to TRBD1 (6 bases). This CDR3 has 15 amino acids. Trimming left V 4 bases short and J 4 bases short, with 14 bases between. In germline, CDR1 is SGHTS, CDR2 YDEGEE. CDR3 loop: CASSPWTAGTGELFF. CDR3 coding DNA: TGTGCCAGCAGCCCATGGACAGCTGGCACCGGGGAGCTGTTTTTT.

This clonotype was seen only a few times. Because the CDR3 is missing its conserved closing phenylalanine or tryptophan, this is likely a read error. It is unclear where the CDR3 begins or ends on the DNA, so no DNA is shown, and the CDR3 is as TCRdb lists it. This sequence joins TRBV20-1 and TRBJ2-7; TRBD2 is the table's D call, not checked against the DNA. The germline gives CDR1 DFQATT, CDR2 SNEGSKA (reference sequence). From its first to its last residue, the CDR3 has 8 amino acids. CDR3 sequence: CSARDQQR.

This clonotype was detected many times. V usage is TRBV5-4 and J usage is TRBJ1-6; TRBD1 might be the D (5 bases). Per the germline V gene, CDR1 is SGHNT and CDR2 is YYREEE (reference sequence). The CDR3 contains 16 residues. Trimming removed 0 bases from V and 5 bases from J, with 12 bases in between. The CDR3 coding sequence is TGTGCCAGCAGCTTGGGTCAGGGCGGACATAATTCACCCCTCCACTTT. This gives the protein CASSLGQGGHNSPLHF.

A few counts support this clonotype. The chain is built from TRBV5-1 and TRBJ1-6; TRBD1 matches 8 bases. V trimming: 0 bases; J trimming: 10 bases; junction bases outside the gene matches: 6. This CDR3 is 15 amino acids long. The germline CDR1 and CDR2 sequences are SGHRS and YFSETQ. This CDR3 is CASSLAQGARSPLHF. CDR3 coding DNA: TGCGCCAGCAGCTTGGCCCAGGGGGCACGGTCACCCCTCCACTTT. The variable domain in full, completed from reference TRBV5-1 and TRBJ1-6, reads KAGVTQTPRYLIKTRGQQVTLSCSPISGHRSVSWYQQTPGQGLQFLFEYFSETQRNKGNFPGRFSGRQFSNSRSEMNVSTLELGDSALYLCASSLAQGARSPLHFGNGTRLTVT.

Many counts were recorded for this clonotype. The chain is built from TRBV3-1 and TRBJ2-5; D may be TRBD1 (6 bases). Between the trimmed V and J ends, which lost 4 bases and 3 bases, there was a span of 12 bases. CDR1 is LGHDT, CDR2 YNNKEL, per germline (reference sequence). There are 14 residues in the CDR3. CDR3 nucleotide sequence: TGTGCCAGCAGCCTCTGGACAGCCGAAGAGACCCAGTACTTC. Translated: CASSLWTAEETQYF.

Many counts were recorded for this clonotype. This chain uses TRBV15 with TRBJ1-1; D is unclear. Germline V CDR1 and CDR2: LNHNV, YYDKDF (reference sequence). There are 15 residues in the CDR3. V lost 0 bases and J lost 2, with 10 bases in between. The CDR3 is CATSRDNVHNTEAFF. The CDR3 bases are TGTGCCACCAGCAGAGATAACGTGCATAACACTGAAGCTTTCTTT.

This clonotype has more than one count but fewer than ten. J is TRBJ2-7 and V is TRBV5-1; 13 positions agree with TRBD2. The germline CDR1 and CDR2 sequences are SGHRS and YFSETQ. V lost 0 bases to trimming and J lost 0 bases; unmatched junction nucleotides: 0. The CDR3 runs to 16 residues. The CDR3 spells CASSLGTSGGSYEQYF. Here the CDR3 DNA reads TGCGCCAGCAGCTTGGGGACTAGCGGGGGCTCCTACGAGCAGTACTTC.

The chain employs TRBV6-5 and TRBJ2-5; 7 bases match TRBD1. This CDR3 is 14 amino acids long. The V and J ends lost 1 base and 3 bases, in that order; junction bases with no gene match: 2. Germline V gene sequence: CDR1 MNHEY, CDR2 SVGAGI. The CDR3 protein is CASSYLTGKETQYF. The CDR3 DNA follows: TGTGCCAGCAGTTACTTGACAGGGAAAGAGACCCAGTACTTC.

This clonotype was found many times. The chain combines TRBV5-1 with TRBJ2-2; D is possibly TRBD1 (6 bases). Trimming stripped 4 bases from V and 1 base from J, with 14 bases between. The CDR3 sequence is 16 residues long. Per the germline V gene, CDR1 is SGHRS and CDR2 is YFSETQ. For the CDR3, the DNA is TGCGCCAGCAGCGGGGACAACAGGCTGAACACCGGGGAGCTGTTTTTT. This encodes CASSGDNRLNTGELFF.

This clonotype appeared many times. This chain uses TRBV4-2 with TRBJ1-5; tentative D call: TRBD1 (6 bases). Germline V CDR1 and CDR2: LGHNA, YNFKEQ. Trimming removed 3 bases at V and 4 bases at J, with 13 bases between. CDR3 length equals 15 residues. CDR3 sequence reads: CASSQGDKGNQPQHF. The CDR3 DNA reads as TGTGCCAGCAGCCAGGGGGACAAGGGTAATCAGCCCCAGCATTTT.

The gene calls are TRBV24-1 and TRBJ2-7; the match to TRBD1 covers 7 bases. CDR1 is KGHDR and CDR2 is SFDVKD in the germline V gene. The V and J ends lost 1 base and 4 bases, in that order; junction bases with no gene match: 12. This CDR3 spans 17 amino acids. The CDR3 sequence: CATSDFYPDRVRYEQYF. As DNA, the CDR3 is TGTGCCACCAGTGATTTTTACCCCGACAGGGTTCGGTACGAGCAGTACTTC.

This clonotype was seen repeatedly, ten times or more. The chain couples TRBV7-2 to TRBJ2-5; a weak D match, TRBD2 (5 bases). CDR1 is SGHTA, CDR2 FQGNSA, per germline. Between the trimmed V and J ends, which lost 8 bases and 4 bases, there was a span of 20 bases. This CDR3 has 15 residues. The CDR3 loop is CASVHPTEGRETQYF. The CDR3 DNA is TGTGCCAGCGTCCACCCCACAGAAGGGAGAGAGACCCAGTACTTC.

This clonotype appeared many times. The V gene is TRBV20-1, the J gene TRBJ1-6; D uncertain. V lost 0 bases and J lost 7, with 13 bases in between. CDR3 length: 15 amino acids. CDR1 and CDR2 (germline): DFQATT, SNEGSKA (reference sequence). CDR3 residues: CSARDRADTNSPLHF. Written as DNA, the CDR3 is TGCAGTGCTAGAGATCGCGCAGATACCAATTCACCCCTCCACTTT.

With regard to this clonotype: A much larger clone lies one base from this, so it may be a read error. The chain combines TRBV6-1 with TRBJ2-3, with D perhaps matching TRBD1 (6 bases). CDR3 length: 16 residues. V was pared by 7 bases and J by 5 bases, with 22 bases between. Germline V gene lookup returns CDR1 MNHNS and CDR2 SASEGT. The CDR3 loop is CASIAGAHGWIDTQYF. The CDR3 nucleotides are TGTGCCAGCATTGCAGGGGCCCACGGTTGGATAGATACGCAGTATTTT.

The V and J genes are TRBV5-4 and TRBJ1-1; 9 nucleotides match TRBD1. CDR1 and CDR2 from the germline V gene are SGHNT and YYREEE (reference sequence). V dropped 1 base and J dropped 5; count of bases not matched to a gene: 12. This CDR3 region has 17 residues. CDR3 in amino acids: CASSLYVSGQGSTEAFF. As DNA, the CDR3 is TGTGCCAGCAGCTTGTACGTTTCGGGACAGGGAAGTACTGAAGCTTTCTTT.